This TCR beta chain came from a study of identical twins. Per the germline V gene, CDR1 is LGHNA and CDR2 is YNFKEQ. With 0 bases removed from V and 8 bases from J, the gap between germline ends came to 11 bases. The length of the CDR3 is 15 residues. Each CDR3 protein gets one entry after TCRdb re-called the 5' RACE reads with MiXCR. This table holds around 1.7 million distinct CDR3 sequences, about 32% found once. This clonotype was seen a handful of times. Sequences were obtained from cord blood. The chain employs TRBV4-2 and TRBJ1-6, with D tentatively TRBD1 (5 bases). The origin of this receptor is a newborn girl in good health. CDR3 region: CASSQDAAGYSPLHF. Here the CDR3 DNA reads TGTGCCAGCAGCCAAGATGCGGCAGGGTATTCACCCCTCCACTTT.